This T cell receptor beta chain was identified in a study of T cells in Graves' hyperthyroidism and ophthalmopathy. Germline CDR1 SEHNR, CDR2 FQNEAQ (reference sequence). The CDR3 is 13 residues long. V gave up 11 bases and J gave up 6 bases; unmatched junction bases: 11. Amplification of TCR beta CDR3 regions used RNA as the template. Researchers ran a first-round RT-PCR on the TCR CDR3 using the HTBI primer set. In TCRdb, the multiplex PCR reads were re-called with MiXCR into one record per CDR3 protein. The data hold over 150,000 distinct CDR3 sequences, with about a sixth observed a single time. Many counts were recorded for this clonotype.

This chain connects TRBV7-9 to TRBJ2-7; 9 nucleotides agree with TRBD1. The receptor was derived from a woman aged 50 to 65 with Graves' hyperthyroidism. The sample comprised blood. The CDR3 region is CAGDRTGEPEQYF. CDR3 in DNA: TGTGCCGGAGACAGGACAGGGGAACCCGAGCAGTACTTC.